What follows are 20 T cell receptor beta chains derived from one specimen sequenced in a study of T-cell reconstitution after alpha-beta-depleted transplantation in children. The TCRbeta library incorporated unique molecular identifiers. Each CDR3 protein gets one entry after TCRdb re-called the PCR reads with MiXCR. This sample has about 180,000 distinct CDR3 sequences, with 11% found just once. This specimen consisted of PBMCs, obtained before TCRalphabeta/CD19-depleted stem cell transplant. The receptors originated from a boy between 2 and 15 years old with acute myeloid leukemia, due to receive a stem cell transplant.

This clonotype was counted ten times or more. The rearrangement joins TRBV6-2 or TRBV6-3 to TRBJ2-5; 14 bases align to TRBD2. The germline gives CDR1 MNHEY, CDR2 SVGEGT. The junction had 12 bases not matched to a gene; V was cut back by 2 bases and J by 4 bases. The CDR3 runs 19 residues. The CDR3 protein is CASSYNRDVTSGRAETQYF. The CDR3, as DNA: TGTGCCAGCAGTTACAACAGGGATGTGACTAGCGGGAGGGCAGAGACCCAGTACTTC.

At least ten counts were recorded for this clonotype. The genes are TRBV3-1 and TRBJ2-1; D remains unclear. CDR1 and CDR2 from the germline V gene are LGHDT and YNNKEL (reference sequence). V gave up 0 bases and J gave up 7 bases, with 1 base separating them. This CDR3 is 11 amino acids long. The CDR3 nucleotides are TGTGCCAGCAGCCAAGATAATGAGCAGTTCTTC. Its translation: CASSQDNEQFF.

There are many counts of this clonotype. The chain links TRBV29-1 to TRBJ2-2; 10 nucleotides line up with TRBD2. This CDR3 is 16 amino acids long. Per germline, CDR1 SQVTM and CDR2 ANQGSEA. The V gene end was trimmed by 1 base and the J gene end by 7 bases; junction bases not matched to a gene: 9. The CDR3 region is CSVEVQREGLNGELFF. The CDR3 nucleotides are TGCAGCGTTGAAGTGCAGCGGGAGGGCCTTAACGGGGAGCTGTTTTTT.

This clonotype was counted a few times. The rearrangement uses TRBV30 and TRBJ1-2, with a weak D call TRBD1 (5 bases). The CDR3 contains 13 residues. The V gene lost 3 bases and the J gene lost 7 bases, with 15 bases spanning the gap. Per germline, CDR1 GTSNPN and CDR2 SVGIG (reference sequence). The CDR3 reads CAWSQGASGGYTF. Here the CDR3 DNA reads TGTGCCTGGAGCCAAGGGGCCTCGGGTGGCTACACCTTC.

This clonotype was counted between two and nine times. This chain uses TRBV28 with TRBJ1-5; 9 bases agree with TRBD1. Trimming took 10 bases from V and 2 from J; bases not matched to a gene: 12. Germline-derived CDR1 and CDR2 are MDHEN and SYDVKM. The CDR3 extends over 16 amino acids. The CDR3 is CATKGVGQGGNQPQHF. The CDR3 DNA follows: TGTGCCACCAAAGGGGTGGGACAGGGTGGCAATCAGCCCCAGCATTTT. Full variable domain (outside the CDR3, taken from reference TRBV28 and TRBJ1-5): DVKVTQSSRYLVKRTGEKVFLECVQDMDHENMFWYRQDPGLGLRLIYFSYDVKMKEKGDIPEGYSVSREKKERFSLILESASTNQTSMYLCATKGVGQGGNQPQHFGDGTRLSIL.

Ten or more counts support this clonotype. The chain employs TRBV12-3 or TRBV12-4 and TRBJ1-2; D ambiguous. Trimming took off 5 bases at V and 0 bases at J, with 19 bases between the two ends. There are 17 residues in the CDR3. CDR3 coding DNA: TGTGCCAGCAGTCGGGAGTTCAGGCGTAAAGCTAACTATGGCTACACCTTC. Protein product: CASSREFRRKANYGYTF.

This clonotype came up a few times. The chain has TRBV11-2 and TRBJ1-1, with D unclear. CDR3 length: 12 residues. CDR1 is SGHAT and CDR2 is FQNNGV in the germline V gene. V lost 5 bases, J lost 6 bases, and 10 bases lay in between. This CDR3 is CASSPLVSEAFF. CDR3 nucleotide sequence: TGTGCCAGCAGCCCCTTAGTCTCTGAAGCTTTCTTT.

This clonotype was counted at least ten times. J is TRBJ1-6 and V is TRBV7-2; D is unclear. The V end lost 6 bases, the J end lost 1 base, and 13 bases lay between the germline ends. Per germline, CDR1 SGHTA and CDR2 FQGNSA. The CDR3 totals 16 residues. Written as DNA, the CDR3 is TGTGCCAGCAGGGTAGCGCCCAGGTCCTATAATTCACCCCTCCACTTT. Translating it yields CASRVAPRSYNSPLHF. Filled out from reference TRBV7-2 and TRBJ1-6, the complete variable domain reads GAGVSQSPSNKVTEKGKDVELRCDPISGHTALYWYRQSLGQGLEFLIYFQGNSAPDKSGLPSDRFSAERTGGSVSTLTIQRTQQEDSAVYLCASRVAPRSYNSPLHFGNGTRLTVT.

This clonotype was observed a few times. The chain combines TRBV30 with TRBJ1-4; the D gene is possibly TRBD1 (6 bases). V lost 0 bases and J lost 3, with 17 bases in between. Germline lookup yields CDR1 GTSNPN and CDR2 SVGIG (reference sequence). CDR3 size: 17 residues. For the CDR3, the DNA is TGTGCCTGGAGTGTCGGCAGGGGTAATCGGGCTAATGAAAAACTGTTTTTT. Encoded protein: CAWSVGRGNRANEKLFF.

This clonotype was counted ten times or more. The J gene is TRBJ2-1, the V gene TRBV5-1; perhaps D is TRBD1 or TRBD2 (6 bases each). The CDR3 loop spans 16 amino acids. Germline V CDR1 and CDR2: SGHRS, YFSETQ. V was clipped by 7 bases and J by 0 bases, with 17 bases between them. In nucleotides, the CDR3 is TGCGCCAGCTACCCCAGAGAGGGGGGCTCCTACAATGAGCAGTTCTTC. It encodes CASYPREGGSYNEQFF.

This clonotype has a count of ten or more. The gene calls are TRBV20-1 and TRBJ2-3; tentative D call: TRBD2 (6 bases). V shed 0 bases and J shed 4 bases, with 11 bases lying between them. The CDR3 contains 14 residues. The germline V gene encodes CDR1 DFQATT and CDR2 SNEGSKA (reference sequence). The CDR3 bases are TGCAGTGCTAGAGATTGGGGGGATCCAGATACGCAGTATTTT. It yields the protein CSARDWGDPDTQYF.

This clonotype was picked up many times. V is TRBV27 and J is TRBJ2-1; TRBD2 agrees at 11 bases. The CDR3 is 14 amino acids. Looked up from germline, CDR1 is MNHEY and CDR2 is SMNVEV (reference sequence). With 9 bases clipped from V and 4 bases from J, the junction kept 5 bases outside the gene matches. In DNA form, the CDR3 reads TGTGCCAGTGCTAGCGGGGGGCCGTACAATGAGCAGTTCTTC. It is translated as CASASGGPYNEQFF.

Ten or more counts support this clonotype. The chain combines TRBV5-1 with TRBJ2-1, with 10 bases identical to TRBD2. CDR1 SGHRS and CDR2 YFSETQ come from the germline V gene. J was trimmed by 6 bases and V by 3 bases; bases with no gene match: 6. The CDR3 covers 15 residues. For the CDR3, the DNA is TGCGCCAGCAGCTCACTAGCGGGACCTTCCAATGAGCAGTTCTTC. Protein product: CASSSLAGPSNEQFF. Looking up the rest from reference TRBV5-1 and TRBJ2-1 gives the full variable domain: KAGVTQTPRYLIKTRGQQVTLSCSPISGHRSVSWYQQTPGQGLQFLFEYFSETQRNKGNFPGRFSGRQFSNSRSEMNVSTLELGDSALYLCASSSLAGPSNEQFFGPGTRLTVL.

This clonotype appeared many times. This sequence joins TRBV20-1 and TRBJ1-5, with D possibly TRBD1 on 5 matching bases. V was trimmed by 6 bases and J by 6 bases, leaving 9 bases between them. The CDR3 loop spans 11 amino acids. Germline V gene lookup returns CDR1 DFQATT and CDR2 SNEGSKA (reference sequence). Here the CDR3 reads CSAGAGQPQHF. CDR3 nucleotides: TGCAGTGCAGGGGCGGGTCAGCCCCAGCATTTT.

This clonotype was seen at least ten times. The chain links TRBV7-2 to TRBJ2-5; D is ambiguous. The germline V gene encodes CDR1 SGHTA and CDR2 FQGNSA. The CDR3 runs to 14 residues. The germline V and J ends were trimmed by 0 bases and 6 bases, with 11 bases remaining between them. DNA for the CDR3: TGTGCCAGCAGCTTAGCCGCGGTGGGGAAGACCCAGTACTTC. It translates to CASSLAAVGKTQYF.

This clonotype was counted at least ten times. The V call is TRBV7-9, the J call TRBJ1-1; D is unclear. Trimming shortened V by 2 bases and J by 6 bases, and 1 base separated the two germline ends. This CDR3 has 10 residues. Germline V lookup: CDR1 SEHNR, CDR2 FQNEAQ (reference sequence). The chain's CDR3 is CASSLSEAFF. The CDR3 coding sequence is TGTGCCAGCAGCTTATCTGAAGCTTTCTTT.

This clonotype was counted ten times or more. The chain has TRBV6-2 or TRBV6-3 and TRBJ2-6; 12 positions agree with TRBD2. The junction had 7 bases not matched to a gene; V was cut back by 1 base and J by 0 bases. The CDR3 is 20 residues long. Per germline, CDR1 MNHEY and CDR2 SVGEGT. This chain's CDR3 is CASSYLGLAGIISGANVLTF. CDR3 nucleotides: TGTGCCAGCAGTTACTTAGGACTAGCGGGGATTATCTCTGGGGCCAACGTCCTGACTTTC.

In this sample, this clonotype turned up many times. This chain connects TRBV15 to TRBJ2-3; no firm D call. This CDR3 is 15 amino acids long. Trimming shortened V by 0 bases and J by 1 base, and 8 bases separated the two germline ends. Germline lookup yields CDR1 LNHNV and CDR2 YYDKDF (reference sequence). Written as DNA, the CDR3 is TGTGCCACCAGCAGAGATCTGACGGGCACAGATACGCAGTATTTT. It yields the protein CATSRDLTGTDTQYF.

This clonotype was seen at least ten times. The chain recombines TRBV20-1 with TRBJ2-7; no clear D. This CDR3 has 10 amino acids. Deletions cut 1 base from V and 5 bases from J, with 3 bases between. Germline V gene data show CDR1 as DFQATT and CDR2 as SNEGSKA (reference sequence). The CDR3 is CSARGDEQYF. The CDR3 nucleotides are TGCAGTGCTAGAGGGGACGAGCAGTACTTC.

This clonotype was found a few times. The chain combines TRBV18 with TRBJ2-7; the D gene is possibly TRBD2 (5 bases). The CDR3 totals 14 residues. CDR1 is KGHSH and CDR2 is LQKENI in the germline V gene. V gave up 2 bases and J gave up 2 bases, with 10 bases separating them. This chain's CDR3 is CASSPIMGAYEQYV. The CDR3 DNA is TGTGCCAGCTCACCAATCATGGGAGCCTACGAGCAGTACGTC.